This entry features one T cell receptor beta chain sequence. Sequencing was performed with immunoSEQ multiplex PCR; in TCRdb, only in-frame clones are kept and a portion is missing. This sample has 15,000 to 20,000 clones, with about four fifths found just once. This sample was taken from a study of somatic mutations in cytotoxic T cells in rheumatoid arthritis. CD4+ cells and CD8+ cells were each obtained through positive magnetic bead selection, and their purity was assessed by flow cytometry. This CDR3 is 17 amino acids long. Germline-derived CDR1 and CDR2 are LGHNA and YNFKEQ. Between the trimmed V and J ends, which lost 0 bases and 0 bases, there was a span of 13 bases.

This TCR derives from a woman aged 45-65 years in good health. Sequencing was carried out using CD8+ T cells sorted from blood. The genes are TRBV4-2 and TRBJ2-3; D possibly corresponds to TRBD2 (6 bases). The chain's CDR3 is CASSQEGGTTSTDTQYF. In DNA, the CDR3 is TGTGCCAGCAGCCAAGAGGGCGGGACCACTAGCACAGATACGCAGTATTTT.